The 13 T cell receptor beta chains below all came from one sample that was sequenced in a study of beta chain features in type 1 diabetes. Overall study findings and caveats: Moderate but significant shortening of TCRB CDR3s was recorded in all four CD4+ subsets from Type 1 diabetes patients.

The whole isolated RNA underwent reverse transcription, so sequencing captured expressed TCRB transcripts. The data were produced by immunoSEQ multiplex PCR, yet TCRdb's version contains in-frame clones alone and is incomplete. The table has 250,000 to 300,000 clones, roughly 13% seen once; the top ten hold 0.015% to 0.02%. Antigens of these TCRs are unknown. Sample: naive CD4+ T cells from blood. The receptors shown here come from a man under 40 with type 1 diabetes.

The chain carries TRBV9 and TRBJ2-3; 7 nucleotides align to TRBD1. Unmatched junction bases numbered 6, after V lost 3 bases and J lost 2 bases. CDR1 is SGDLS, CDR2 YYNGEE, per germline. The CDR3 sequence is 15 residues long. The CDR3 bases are TGTGCCAGCAGCGCCGCAGGGGGTACCACAGATACGCAGTATTTT. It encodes CASSAAGGTTDTQYF.

DNA of the CDR3: TGTGCCAGCTCACGACAGGGGAACTACGAGCAGTACTTC. Its protein product is CASSRQGNYEQYF. This chain uses TRBV18 with TRBJ2-7; TRBD1 aligns across 8 bases. Germline CDR1 and CDR2: KGHSH and LQKENI. The CDR3 length is 13 residues. With V trimmed by 4 bases and J by 3 bases, 2 bases remained unmatched.

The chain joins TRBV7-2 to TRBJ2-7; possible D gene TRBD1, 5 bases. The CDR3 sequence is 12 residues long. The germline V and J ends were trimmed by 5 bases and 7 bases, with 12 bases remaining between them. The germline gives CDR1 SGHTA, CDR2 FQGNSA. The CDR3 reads CASSQGSWEQYF. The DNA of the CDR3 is TGTGCCAGCAGCCAGGGAAGCTGGGAGCAGTACTTC.

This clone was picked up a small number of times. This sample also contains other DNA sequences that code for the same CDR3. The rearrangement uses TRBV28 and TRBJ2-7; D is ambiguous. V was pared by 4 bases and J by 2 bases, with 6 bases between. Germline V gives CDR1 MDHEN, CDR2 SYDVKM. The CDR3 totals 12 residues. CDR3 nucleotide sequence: TGTGCCAGCAGTTCGGTTACCTACGAGCAGTACTTC. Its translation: CASSSVTYEQYF.

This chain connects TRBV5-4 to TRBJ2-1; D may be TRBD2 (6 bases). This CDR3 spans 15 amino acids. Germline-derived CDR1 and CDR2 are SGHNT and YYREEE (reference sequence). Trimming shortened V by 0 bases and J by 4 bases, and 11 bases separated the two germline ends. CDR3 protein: CASSLALAAYNEQFF. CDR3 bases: TGTGCCAGCAGCTTGGCACTAGCCGCTTACAATGAGCAGTTCTTC.

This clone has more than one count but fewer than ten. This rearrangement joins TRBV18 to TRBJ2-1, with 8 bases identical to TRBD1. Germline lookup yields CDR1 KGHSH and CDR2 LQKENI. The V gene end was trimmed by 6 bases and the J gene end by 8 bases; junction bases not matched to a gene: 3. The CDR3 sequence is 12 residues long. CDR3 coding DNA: TGTGCCAGCTCCCTGACAGGGGATGAGCAGTTCTTC. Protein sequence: CASSLTGDEQFF.

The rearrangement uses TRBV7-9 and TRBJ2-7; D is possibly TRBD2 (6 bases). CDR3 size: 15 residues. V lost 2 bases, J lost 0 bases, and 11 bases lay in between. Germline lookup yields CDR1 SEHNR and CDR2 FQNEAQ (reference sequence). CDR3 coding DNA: TGTGCCAGCAGCTTATCGGCGGGACCCTCCTACGAGCAGTACTTC. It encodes CASSLSAGPSYEQYF.

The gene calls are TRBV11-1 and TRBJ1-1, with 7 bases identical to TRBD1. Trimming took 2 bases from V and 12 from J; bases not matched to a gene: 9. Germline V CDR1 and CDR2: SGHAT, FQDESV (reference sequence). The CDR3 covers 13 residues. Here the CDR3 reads CASSLHRGDATFF. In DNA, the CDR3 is TGTGCCAGCAGCTTACACAGGGGCGATGCGACTTTCTTT.

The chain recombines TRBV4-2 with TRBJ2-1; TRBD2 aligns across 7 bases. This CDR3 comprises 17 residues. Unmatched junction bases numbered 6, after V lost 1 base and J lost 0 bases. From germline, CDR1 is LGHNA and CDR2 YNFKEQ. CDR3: CASSQVSASGSYNEQFF. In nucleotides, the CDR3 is TGTGCCAGCAGCCAAGTTTCTGCTAGCGGCTCCTACAATGAGCAGTTCTTC.

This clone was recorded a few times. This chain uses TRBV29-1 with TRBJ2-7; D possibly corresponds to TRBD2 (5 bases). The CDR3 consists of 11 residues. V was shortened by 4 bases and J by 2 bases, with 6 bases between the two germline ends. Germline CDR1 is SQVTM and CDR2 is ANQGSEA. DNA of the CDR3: TGCAGCGTTGTGCGGGCCTACGAGCAGTACTTC. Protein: CSVVRAYEQYF.

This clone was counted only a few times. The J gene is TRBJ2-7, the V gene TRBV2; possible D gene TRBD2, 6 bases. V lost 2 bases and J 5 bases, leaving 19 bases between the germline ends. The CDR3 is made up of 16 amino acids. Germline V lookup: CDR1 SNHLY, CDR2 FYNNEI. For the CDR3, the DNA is TGTGCCAGCAGTGAATTGGGCGGGGTCGGGTCCAACGAGCAGTACTTC. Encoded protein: CASSELGGVGSNEQYF.

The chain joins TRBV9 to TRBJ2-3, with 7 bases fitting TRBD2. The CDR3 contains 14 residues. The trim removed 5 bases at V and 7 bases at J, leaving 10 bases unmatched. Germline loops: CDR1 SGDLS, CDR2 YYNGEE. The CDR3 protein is CASSPRGTVNTQYF. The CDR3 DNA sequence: TGTGCCAGCAGTCCGCGGGGGACTGTGAATACGCAGTATTTT.

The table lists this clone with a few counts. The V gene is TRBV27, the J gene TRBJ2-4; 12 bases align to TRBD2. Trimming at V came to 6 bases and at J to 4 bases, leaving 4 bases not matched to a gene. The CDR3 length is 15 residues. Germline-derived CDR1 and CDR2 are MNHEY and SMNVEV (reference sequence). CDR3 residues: CASSPTSGSKNIQYF. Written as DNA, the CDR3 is TGTGCCAGCAGCCCGACTAGCGGGAGTAAAAACATTCAGTACTTC.